A single sample gave rise to the 14 T cell receptor beta chains below, sequenced in a study of human T cells and chemical hapten exposure. The sample's time point: pre-sensitization, week 0. The treatment: therapeutic diphenylcyclopropenone sensitization with weekly scalp DPC. In TCRdb, the RACE reads were re-called with MiXCR into one record per CDR3 protein. The data show roughly 260,000 distinct CDR3 sequences, with over 8% seen just once and 2% to 3% held by the top ten. The starting material was whole blood, obtained in connection with sensitization to the hapten diphenylcyclopropenone (DPC). These receptor sequences come from a woman aged 40 to 49 with alopecia areata. Some clones in this sample may be carry-over from other donors' samples.

V and J are TRBV20-1 and TRBJ2-7; 9 nucleotides line up with TRBD1. The germline V gene encodes CDR1 DFQATT and CDR2 SNEGSKA (reference sequence). Losses at the gene ends were 6 bases for V and 10 bases for J; bases not matched to a gene: 13. This CDR3 has 13 amino acids. This chain's CDR3 is CSAPKPGQGRQYF. Written as DNA, the CDR3 is TGCAGTGCCCCCAAGCCGGGACAGGGTAGACAGTACTTC.

This clonotype has ten or more counts. J is TRBJ2-2 and V is TRBV6-1; the D is unclear. Germline CDR1 MNHNS, CDR2 SASEGT. The CDR3 contains 12 residues. The V gene lost 6 bases and the J gene lost 2 bases, with 4 bases spanning the gap. The CDR3 DNA reads as TGTGCCAGCAGAGTAAACACCGGGGAGCTGTTTTTT. This gives the protein CASRVNTGELFF.

The DNA for the CDR3 is TGTGCCAGCAGCTTAGGAAGAGGACCGTTTAGCAATCAGCCCCAGCATTTT. Translation gives CASSLGRGPFSNQPQHF. The gene calls are TRBV7-2 and TRBJ1-5; D unresolved. V lost 1 base, J lost 0 bases, and 13 bases lay in between. Looked up from germline, CDR1 is SGHTA and CDR2 is FQGNSA. The CDR3 runs 17 residues. Together with reference TRBV7-2 and TRBJ1-5, the CDR3 gives the full variable domain: GAGVSQSPSNKVTEKGKDVELRCDPISGHTALYWYRQSLGQGLEFLIYFQGNSAPDKSGLPSDRFSAERTGGSVSTLTIQRTQQEDSAVYLCASSLGRGPFSNQPQHFGDGTRLSIL.

A few counts support this clonotype. The chain is built from TRBV11-2 and TRBJ2-1; D not resolved. V was cut by 5 bases and J by 6 bases, with 23 bases left in between. There are 17 residues in the CDR3. Germline CDR1 reads SGHAT; CDR2 reads FQNNGV. The CDR3 is CASSPSYPLSTSNEQFF. CDR3 DNA: TGTGCCAGCAGCCCTTCCTATCCCCTCAGCACAAGCAATGAGCAGTTCTTC.

This chain connects TRBV6-1 to TRBJ1-1, with D perhaps TRBD1 (6 bases). CDR1 MNHNS and CDR2 SASEGT come from the germline V gene. The CDR3 is made up of 14 amino acids. V was clipped by 4 bases and J by 5 bases, with 14 bases between them. The CDR3 sequence is CASSGLQGRTEAFF. The CDR3 coding sequence is TGTGCCAGCAGTGGGCTACAGGGCAGGACTGAAGCTTTCTTT.

V gene TRBV7-2 combines with J gene TRBJ2-3; TRBD2 is a possible D gene (5 bases). This CDR3 region has 16 residues. The V end lost 1 base, the J end lost 3 bases, and 14 bases lay between the germline ends. Germline assignment: CDR1 SGHTA and CDR2 FQGNSA. The CDR3 region has the DNA TGTGCCAGCAGCTTAGTTCGAACGGAGGTGACAGATACGCAGTATTTT. This sequence encodes CASSLVRTEVTDTQYF.

This clonotype was recorded many times. The CDR3 protein is CASSPASGSYNEQFF. CDR3 DNA sequence: TGTGCCAGCAGCCCCGCAAGCGGCTCCTACAATGAGCAGTTCTTC. The V and J genes are TRBV7-3 and TRBJ2-1, with a tentative D call TRBD2 (5 bases). Germline V CDR1 and CDR2: SGHTA, FQGTGA. This CDR3 is 15 amino acids long. V shed 5 bases and J shed 0 bases, with 11 bases lying between them.

In the case of this clonotype: At one of its ends the junction is not consistent with the germline gene, which may arise from a read error. This CDR3 is CAGSWDTDTGELFF. The CDR3 coding sequence is TGTGCCGGCAGTTGGGACACGGACACCGGGGAGCTGTTTTTT. J is TRBJ2-2 and V is TRBV6-2 or TRBV6-3; maybe TRBD1 (6 bases). The CDR3 sequence is 14 residues long. Germline V gene lookup returns CDR1 MNHEY and CDR2 SVGEGT.

This chain joins TRBV9 and TRBJ2-3; unclear D gene. Germline CDR1 is SGDLS and CDR2 is YYNGEE. This CDR3 has 15 residues. V lost 0 bases and J 2 bases, leaving 10 bases between the germline ends. The CDR3 sequence is CASSVGPTHTDTQYF. The CDR3 region has the DNA TGTGCCAGCAGCGTAGGGCCTACCCACACAGATACGCAGTATTTT.

The J gene is TRBJ2-6, the V gene TRBV11-2; TRBD1 agrees at 7 bases. Germline trimming cut 5 bases from V and 1 base from J; bases unmatched to any gene: 17. The CDR3 runs to 20 residues. Germline V gene data show CDR1 as SGHAT and CDR2 as FQNNGV. CDR3 sequence reads: CASSRQGQRMTISGANVLTF. DNA for the CDR3: TGTGCCAGCAGCCGACAGGGCCAACGTATGACTATATCTGGGGCCAACGTCCTGACTTTC.

This clonotype was seen a handful of times. This chain joins TRBV7-9 and TRBJ2-6; unclear D gene. From germline, CDR1 is SEHNR and CDR2 FQNEAQ (reference sequence). Trimming shortened V by 5 bases and J by 0 bases, and 11 bases separated the two germline ends. This CDR3 has 16 amino acids. The CDR3 is CASSPRQFSGANVLTF. CDR3 bases: TGTGCCAGCAGCCCCCGACAATTCTCTGGGGCCAACGTCCTGACTTTC.

The V call is TRBV6-1, the J call TRBJ1-6, with 10 nucleotides matching TRBD1. The junction had 7 bases not matched to a gene; V was cut back by 6 bases and J by 8 bases. Germline assignment: CDR1 MNHNS and CDR2 SASEGT. The CDR3 runs to 15 residues. CDR3 region: CASSRVGTGDSPLHF. DNA for the CDR3: TGTGCCAGCAGCCGCGTGGGGACAGGGGATTCACCCCTCCACTTT.

The V gene is TRBV3-1, the J gene TRBJ2-7, with 7 bases lining up with TRBD1. The CDR3 runs to 17 residues. V lost 4 bases, J lost 1 base, and 13 bases stayed unmatched. The germline gives CDR1 LGHDT, CDR2 YNNKEL (reference sequence). CDR3 sequence reads: CASSPSIEGAQSYEQYF. The CDR3 DNA sequence: TGTGCCAGCAGCCCTTCAATAGAGGGGGCGCAGTCCTACGAGCAGTACTTC.

This clonotype was seen at least ten times. This rearrangement joins TRBV7-2 to TRBJ2-7; D uncertain. The V and J ends lost 6 bases and 5 bases respectively, with 20 bases between them. The CDR3 is 15 residues long. The V gene's germline CDR1 is SGHTA and CDR2 FQGNSA. The CDR3 here is CASSPLVTQNHEQYF. In nucleotides, the CDR3 is TGTGCCAGCAGTCCTTTAGTTACCCAAAACCACGAGCAGTACTTC.